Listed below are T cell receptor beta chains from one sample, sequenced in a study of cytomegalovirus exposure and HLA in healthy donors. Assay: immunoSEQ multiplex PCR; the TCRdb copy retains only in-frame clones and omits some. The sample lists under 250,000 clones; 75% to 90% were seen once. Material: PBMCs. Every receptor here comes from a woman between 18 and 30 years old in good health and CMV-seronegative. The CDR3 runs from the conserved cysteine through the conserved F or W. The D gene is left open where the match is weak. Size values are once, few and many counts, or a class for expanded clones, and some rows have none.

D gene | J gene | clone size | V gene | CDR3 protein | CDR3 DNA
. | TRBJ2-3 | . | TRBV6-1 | CASSEPGRTDTQYF | TGTGCCAGCAGTGAACCGGGGCGCACAGATACGCAGTATTTT
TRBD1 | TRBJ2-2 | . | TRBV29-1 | CSADRAGTGELFF | TGCAGCGCGGACAGGGCGGGCACCGGGGAGCTGTTTTTT
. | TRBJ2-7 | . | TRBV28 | CASSKGTTSRRVQYF | TGTGCCAGCAGTAAAGGGACAACGAGCCGTAGGGTGCAGTACTTC
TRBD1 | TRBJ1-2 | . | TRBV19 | CASSASLAGGKELRGYTF | TGTGCCAGTAGCGCCTCCCTGGCAGGGGGCAAGGAACTGCGTGGCTACACCTTC
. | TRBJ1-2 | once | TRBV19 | CASSIVWGANYGYTF | TGTGCCAGTAGTATAGTTTGGGGGGCTAACTATGGCTACACCTTC
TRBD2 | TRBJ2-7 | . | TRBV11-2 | CASSLVSGAYEQYF | TGTGCCAGCAGCTTAGTTAGCGGGGCCTACGAGCAGTACTTC
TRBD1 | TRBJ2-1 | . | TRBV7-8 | CASSFKPGTGDNEQFF | TGTGCCAGCAGCTTCAAACCTGGGACAGGTGACAATGAGCAGTTCTTC
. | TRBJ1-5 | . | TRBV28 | CASSDYSNQPQHF | TGTGCCAGCAGCGACTATAGCAATCAGCCCCAGCATTTT
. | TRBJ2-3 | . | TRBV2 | CASRGLSTDTQYF | TGTGCCAGCCGGGGCCTATCCACAGATACGCAGTATTTT
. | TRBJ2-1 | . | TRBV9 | CASSLRSTQNSYNEQFF | TGTGCCAGCAGCCTCAGAAGTACCCAGAACTCCTACAATGAGCAGTTCTTC
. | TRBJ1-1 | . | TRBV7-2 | CASSLASRAPTEAFF | TGTGCCAGCAGCTTAGCGAGCAGGGCTCCCACTGAAGCTTTCTTT
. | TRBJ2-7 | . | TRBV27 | CASSLGGVWDEQYF | TGTGCCAGCAGTTTAGGGGGAGTATGGGACGAGCAGTACTTC
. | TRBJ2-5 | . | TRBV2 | CASSERRLKETQYF | TGTGCCAGCAGTGAGCGCCGCCTTAAAGAGACCCAGTACTTC
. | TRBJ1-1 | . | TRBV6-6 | CASSWEQRTEAFF | TGTGCCAGCAGTTGGGAACAGCGGACTGAAGCTTTCTTT
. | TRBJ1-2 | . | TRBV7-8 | CASSLSSNYGYTF | TGTGCCAGCAGCTTAAGTTCTAACTATGGCTACACCTTC
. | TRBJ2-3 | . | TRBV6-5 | CASSLGVSTDTQYF | TGTGCCAGCAGTTTGGGAGTCAGCACAGATACGCAGTATTTT